This TCR beta chain derives from a study of blood T cell repertoires in COVID-19. The wider study: COVID-19 samples, acute and convalescent, were from the United States, Italy and Spain. Sample material is recorded as cDNA or gDNA derived from T cells, B-cell-depleted T cells, or PBMCs.

The CDR3 runs 11 residues. The ends were cut back, 6 bases at V and 15 bases at J, with 18 bases in the middle. Per germline, CDR1 DFQATT and CDR2 SNEGSKA (reference sequence). In the authors' methods: Quantification of nucleated cells was approximated via reference gene primer amplification. Some clones are missing from TCRdb's copy, which holds only in-frame ones; the method was immunoSEQ multiplex PCR. D and trimming were read from the DNA, whereas the V and J calls and clone size are those reported in that table. The sample has under 300,000 clones; more than 70% are singletons. This rearrangement joins TRBV20-1 to TRBJ2-1, with D maybe TRBD2 (5 bases). The TCR originated in a woman between 40 and 55 years old who had recovered from COVID-19. Sequenced sample: peripheral blood. The CDR3 nucleotides read TGCAGTGCCAGATCGGGGTCTCCCGGGTTCTTC. Translation gives CSARSGSPGFF.